This TCR beta chain comes out of a study of shared clonotypes between healthy human individuals. Study conclusions and caveats: The small donor group covered limited genetic and exposure diversity. Even with large depth, rarefaction showed that sorted-subset sequencing was incomplete.

Points on this clone: The antigen is unknown.

The germline CDR1 and CDR2 sequences are SGHAT and FQNNGV. The CDR3 has 15 residues. V shed 1 base and J shed 4 bases, with 14 bases lying between them. TCRdb's table, derived via immunoSEQ multiplex PCR, lists solely in-frame clones and lacks some. This table has 2,100,000 or so clones, approximately 94% appearing once. This TCR was recovered from a man younger than 35 in good health. The sample taken for sequencing was naive CD4+ T cells sorted from blood. Subset of the sample: CD45RA+ positively selected. The chain combines TRBV11-2 with TRBJ2-7; either TRBD1 or TRBD2 may fit D (5 bases each). The CDR3 loop reads CASSLAGPARYEQYF. CDR3 coding DNA: TGTGCCAGCAGCTTAGCGGGACCCGCCCGTTACGAGCAGTACTTC.